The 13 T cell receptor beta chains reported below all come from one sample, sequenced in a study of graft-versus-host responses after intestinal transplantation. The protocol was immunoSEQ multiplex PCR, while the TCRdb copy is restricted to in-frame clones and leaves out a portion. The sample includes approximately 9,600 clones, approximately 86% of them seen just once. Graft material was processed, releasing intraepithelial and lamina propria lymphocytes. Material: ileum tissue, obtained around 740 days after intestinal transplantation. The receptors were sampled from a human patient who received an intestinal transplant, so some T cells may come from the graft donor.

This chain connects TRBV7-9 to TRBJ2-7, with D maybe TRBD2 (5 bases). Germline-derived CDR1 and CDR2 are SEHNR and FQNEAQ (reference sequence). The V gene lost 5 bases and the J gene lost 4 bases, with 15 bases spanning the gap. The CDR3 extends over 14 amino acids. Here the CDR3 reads CASSQTYSEYEQYF. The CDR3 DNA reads TGTGCCAGCAGCCAAACCTATAGCGAATACGAGCAGTACTTC. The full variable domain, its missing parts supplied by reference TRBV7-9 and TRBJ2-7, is DTGVSQNPRHKITKRGQNVTFRCDPISEHNRLYWYRQTLGQGPEFLTYFQNEAQLEKSRLLSDRFSAERPKGSFSTLEIQRTEQGDSAMYLCASSQTYSEYEQYFGPGTRLTVT.

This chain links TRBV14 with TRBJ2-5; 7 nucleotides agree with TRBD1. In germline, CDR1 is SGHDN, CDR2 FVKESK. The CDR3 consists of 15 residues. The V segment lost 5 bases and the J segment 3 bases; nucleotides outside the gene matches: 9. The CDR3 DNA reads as TGTGCCAGCAGCAGGCAATGGCAGGGGGAAGAGACCCAGTACTTC. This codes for CASSRQWQGEETQYF. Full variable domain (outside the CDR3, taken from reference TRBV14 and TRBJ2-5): EAGVTQFPSHSVIEKGQTVTLRCDPISGHDNLYWYRRVMGKEIKFLLHFVKESKQDESGMPNNRFLAERTGGTYSTLKVQPAELEDSGVYFCASSRQWQGEETQYFGPGTRLLVL.

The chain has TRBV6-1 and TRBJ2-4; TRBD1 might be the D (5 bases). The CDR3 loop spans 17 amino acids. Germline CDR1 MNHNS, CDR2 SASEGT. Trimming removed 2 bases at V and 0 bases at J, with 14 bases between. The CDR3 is CASSERWGAIAKNIQYF. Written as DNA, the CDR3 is TGTGCCAGCAGTGAACGATGGGGCGCTATAGCCAAAAACATTCAGTACTTC.

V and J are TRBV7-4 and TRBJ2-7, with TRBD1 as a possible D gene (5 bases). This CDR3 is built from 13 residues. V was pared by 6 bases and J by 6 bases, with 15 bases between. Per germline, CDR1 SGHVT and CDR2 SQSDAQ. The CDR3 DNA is TGTGCCAGCAGTTTACCCAGGGTTCCCGAGCAGTACTTC. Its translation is CASSLPRVPEQYF.

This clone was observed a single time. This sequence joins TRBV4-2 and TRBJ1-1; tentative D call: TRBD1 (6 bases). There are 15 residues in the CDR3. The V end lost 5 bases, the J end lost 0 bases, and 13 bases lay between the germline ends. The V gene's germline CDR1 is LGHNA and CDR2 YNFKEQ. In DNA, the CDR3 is TGTGCCAGCAGCTTTCCGGGACAAGTGAACACTGAAGCTTTCTTT. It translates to CASSFPGQVNTEAFF.

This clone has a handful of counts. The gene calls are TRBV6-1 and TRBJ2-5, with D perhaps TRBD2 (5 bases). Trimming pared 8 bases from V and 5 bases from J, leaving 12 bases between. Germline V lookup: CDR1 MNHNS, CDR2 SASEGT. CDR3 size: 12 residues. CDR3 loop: CASSRERETQYF. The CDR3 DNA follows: TGTGCCAGCTCACGGGAACGGGAGACCCAGTACTTC.

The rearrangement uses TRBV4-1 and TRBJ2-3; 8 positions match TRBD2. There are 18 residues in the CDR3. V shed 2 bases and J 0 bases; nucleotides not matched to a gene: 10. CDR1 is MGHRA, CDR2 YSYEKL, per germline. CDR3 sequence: CASSQPPQERGSTDTQYF. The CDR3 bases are TGCGCCAGCAGCCAACCACCACAGGAGCGGGGGAGCACAGATACGCAGTATTTT.

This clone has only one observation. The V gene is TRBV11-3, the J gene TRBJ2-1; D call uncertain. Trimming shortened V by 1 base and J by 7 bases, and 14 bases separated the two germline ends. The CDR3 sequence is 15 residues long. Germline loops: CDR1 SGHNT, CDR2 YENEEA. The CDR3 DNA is TGTGCCAGCAGCTTAGTCCCCAGTACGGGTAATGAGCAGTTCTTC. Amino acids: CASSLVPSTGNEQFF.

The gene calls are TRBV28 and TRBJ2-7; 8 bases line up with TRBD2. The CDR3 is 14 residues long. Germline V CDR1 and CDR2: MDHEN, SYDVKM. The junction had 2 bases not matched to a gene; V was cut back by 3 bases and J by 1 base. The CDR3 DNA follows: TGTGCCAGCAGTTTCGGCGGGAGGTCCTACGAGCAGTACTTC. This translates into CASSFGGRSYEQYF.

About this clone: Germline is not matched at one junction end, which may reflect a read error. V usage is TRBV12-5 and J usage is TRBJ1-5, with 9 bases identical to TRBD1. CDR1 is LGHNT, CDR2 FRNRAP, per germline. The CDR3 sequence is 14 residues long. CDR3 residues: CASGLGTGTQPQHF. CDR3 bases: TGTGCTAGCGGTTTAGGGACAGGGACACAGCCCCAGCATTTT.

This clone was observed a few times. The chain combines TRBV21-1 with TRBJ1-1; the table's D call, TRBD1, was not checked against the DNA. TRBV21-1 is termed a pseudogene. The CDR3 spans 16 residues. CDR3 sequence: CASSNRPGQMNTEAFF. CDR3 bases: TGTGCCAGCAGCAATCGGCCGGGACAGATGAACACTGAAGCTTTCTTT.

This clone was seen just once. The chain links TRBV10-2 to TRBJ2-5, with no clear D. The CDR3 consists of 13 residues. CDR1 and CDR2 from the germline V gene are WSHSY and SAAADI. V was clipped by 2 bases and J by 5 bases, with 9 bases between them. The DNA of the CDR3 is TGCGCCAGCAGTGAGAGTAGTCGGGAGACCCAGTACTTC. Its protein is CASSESSRETQYF.

The CDR3 reads CASSLAGDTSTDTQYF. The DNA of the CDR3 is TGTGCCAGCTCACTGGCGGGAGATACTAGCACAGATACGCAGTATTTT. This sequence joins TRBV18 and TRBJ2-3; 7 bases fit TRBD2. CDR1 is KGHSH, CDR2 LQKENI, per germline. The junction had 7 bases not matched to a gene; V was cut back by 4 bases and J by 0 bases. CDR3 length: 16 amino acids.